These 24 T cell receptor beta chains share one sample of origin, sequenced in a study of response to subunit inactivated influenza vaccine. A single record per CDR3 protein comes from TCRdb applying MiXCR to the RT-PCR reads. The sample gives 200,000 to 300,000 distinct CDR3 sequences, more than 9% of which show up once; approximately 8.4% is in the top ten. Sequences were derived from non-naive T cells sorted from PBMCs, sampled less than 15 days before vaccination. These receptors all come from a man aged 45-65 years who received an inactivated influenza vaccine.

The V gene is TRBV9, the J gene TRBJ2-5, with 8 bases that match TRBD1. The CDR3 is 16 residues long. V lost 0 bases to trimming and J lost 4 bases; unmatched junction nucleotides: 8. Germline V CDR1 and CDR2: SGDLS, YYNGEE. CDR3 nucleotide sequence: TGTGCCAGCAGCGTAGGGGACGCAGGGGGCAGAGAGACCCAGTACTTC. Protein sequence: CASSVGDAGGRETQYF.

The chain joins TRBV6-1 to TRBJ2-7; 8 bases line up with TRBD2. V was pared by 6 bases and J by 0 bases, with 7 bases of the junction left unmatched. CDR1 MNHNS and CDR2 SASEGT come from the germline V gene. The CDR3 extends over 15 amino acids. As DNA, the CDR3 is TGTGCCAGCAGACTAGAGAGCGGGAGCTCCTACGAGCAGTACTTC. As protein: CASRLESGSSYEQYF.

The chain couples TRBV7-9 to TRBJ2-2, with a tentative D call TRBD1 (6 bases). This CDR3 comprises 16 residues. Trimming stripped 4 bases from V and 1 base from J, with 13 bases between. The germline V gene encodes CDR1 SEHNR and CDR2 FQNEAQ (reference sequence). The CDR3 is CASSSWGHRNTGELFF. The CDR3 region has the DNA TGTGCCAGCAGCTCCTGGGGACACAGGAACACCGGGGAGCTGTTTTTT.

This clonotype was seen a handful of times. The V call is TRBV12-3 or TRBV12-4, the J call TRBJ2-7; D remains unclear. The V end lost 2 bases, the J end lost 2 bases, and 7 bases lay between the germline ends. The CDR3 is 13 residues long. CDR3 amino acids: CASSLLTAYEQYF. As DNA, the CDR3 is TGTGCCAGCAGTTTATTAACAGCCTACGAGCAGTACTTC.

The chain is built from TRBV7-9 and TRBJ2-3; D may be TRBD2 (6 bases). Germline-derived CDR1 and CDR2 are SEHNR and FQNEAQ (reference sequence). The CDR3 consists of 16 residues. Trimming cost V 2 bases and J 0 bases, with 12 bases left between them. The CDR3, as DNA: TGTGCCAGCAGCTTATTACGGCTAGCGAGCACAGATACGCAGTATTTT. Protein: CASSLLRLASTDTQYF.

The chain joins TRBV12-3 or TRBV12-4 to TRBJ2-3; no clear D gene. V dropped 3 bases and J dropped 4 bases, with 11 bases sitting between them. This CDR3 is built from 14 residues. CDR3 nucleotide sequence: TGTGCCAGCAGTTTTGGGGATTCATCAGATACGCAGTATTTT. Amino acid sequence: CASSFGDSSDTQYF.

In this sample, this clonotype turned up many times. The chain combines TRBV28 with TRBJ1-2, with TRBD1 matching over 7 bases. CDR1 and CDR2 from the germline V gene are MDHEN and SYDVKM. Trimming took 4 bases from V and 0 from J; bases not matched to a gene: 8. CDR3 length: 16 amino acids. As DNA, the CDR3 is TGTGCCAGCAGTTCATACCGGGACAGCTCTAACTATGGCTACACCTTC. It encodes CASSSYRDSSNYGYTF.

The chain joins TRBV4-3 to TRBJ2-7; a weak D match, TRBD2 (5 bases). The length of the CDR3 is 16 residues. With 0 bases removed from V and 5 bases from J, the gap between germline ends came to 17 bases. Germline V gives CDR1 LGHNA, CDR2 YSLEER. CDR3 loop: CASSQEVPGSGNEQYF. The CDR3, as DNA: TGCGCCAGCAGCCAAGAGGTCCCCGGGTCGGGGAACGAGCAGTACTTC.

This clonotype has just a few counts. This chain connects TRBV4-3 to TRBJ2-1; perhaps TRBD1 as D (6 bases). Deletions cut 4 bases from V and 8 bases from J, with 21 bases between. Germline-derived CDR1 and CDR2 are LGHNA and YSLEER. CDR3 size: 16 residues. The DNA for the CDR3 is TGCGCCAGCAGCCCAGAGACAGGCGGGCTAGCTTATGAGCAGTTCTTC. Encoded protein: CASSPETGGLAYEQFF.

V gene TRBV5-1 combines with J gene TRBJ2-3; D might be TRBD2 (5 bases). Germline values: CDR1 SGHRS, CDR2 YFSETQ. The length of the CDR3 is 14 residues. The V end lost 1 base, the J end lost 6 bases, and 12 bases lay between the germline ends. As DNA, the CDR3 is TGCGCCAGCAGCTTGAACGGGAAGACGGATACGCAGTATTTT. This encodes CASSLNGKTDTQYF.

This clonotype has only a few counts. The chain joins TRBV5-1 to TRBJ1-4; TRBD1 matches 9 bases. J lost 7 bases, V lost 0 bases, and 4 bases had no gene match. The CDR3 has 15 residues. CDR1 is SGHRS, CDR2 YFSETQ, per germline. CDR3: CASSLVTGGGEKLFF. The CDR3 DNA reads TGCGCCAGCAGCTTGGTTACAGGGGGCGGTGAAAAACTGTTTTTT.

The chain is built from TRBV20-1 and TRBJ2-1, with 7 bases identical to TRBD2. Germline CDR1 and CDR2: DFQATT and SNEGSKA (reference sequence). The CDR3 extends over 15 amino acids. CDR3 protein: CSCSMLSGIYNEQFF. CDR3 sequence (DNA): TGCAGCTGTTCGATGCTGAGCGGGATCTACAATGAGCAGTTCTTC.

The rearrangement joins TRBV10-3 to TRBJ2-7; TRBD1 matches at 11 bases. The germline V gene has CDR1 ENHRY and CDR2 SYGVKD. V shed 4 bases, J shed 6 bases, and the junction held 11 bases outside the gene matches. The CDR3 covers 16 residues. The CDR3 DNA reads as TGTGCCATCAGTGTAGGGTCGGGACAGGGGGGACGCGAGCAGTACTTC. Translating gives CAISVGSGQGGREQYF.

This chain links TRBV7-2 with TRBJ2-7; TRBD1 matches 9 bases. Germline V gene lookup returns CDR1 SGHTA and CDR2 FQGNSA. This CDR3 contains 17 residues. J was trimmed by 4 bases and V by 0 bases; bases with no gene match: 10. The CDR3 protein is CASSLATGQGRGYEQYF. As DNA, the CDR3 is TGTGCCAGCAGCTTAGCCACGGGACAGGGTCGGGGGTACGAGCAGTACTTC.

The CDR3 loop reads CASSSQTGGETQYF. CDR3 DNA sequence: TGTGCCAGCAGTTCACAGACAGGGGGGGAGACCCAGTACTTC. This chain joins TRBV28 and TRBJ2-5; 9 bases line up with TRBD1. The CDR3 is made up of 14 amino acids. Per the germline V gene, CDR1 is MDHEN and CDR2 is SYDVKM. The trim removed 4 bases at V and 5 bases at J, leaving 5 bases unmatched.

This clonotype was seen ten or more times. The genes are TRBV20-1 and TRBJ2-5, with D hard to call. Per the germline V gene, CDR1 is DFQATT and CDR2 is SNEGSKA (reference sequence). Trimming removed 6 bases from V and 1 base from J, with 6 bases in between. The CDR3 totals 11 residues. The CDR3 is CSARPQETQYF. CDR3 DNA: TGCAGTGCCCGGCCCCAAGAGACCCAGTACTTC.

Note on this clonotype: A much larger clone is a single base away; this may be a read error. The chain combines TRBV19 with TRBJ2-2; no definite D call. The germline V and J ends were trimmed by 9 bases and 4 bases, with 12 bases remaining between them. This CDR3 contains 13 residues. Germline V gene sequence: CDR1 LNHDA, CDR2 SQIVND (reference sequence). CDR3 DNA: TGTGCCAGCTTTATCGCGTTCACCGGGGAGCTGTTTTTT. This encodes CASFIAFTGELFF.

The chain has TRBV28 and TRBJ1-1; D perhaps matches TRBD1 (5 bases). This CDR3 region has 13 residues. The V gene lost 3 bases and the J gene lost 10 bases, with 15 bases spanning the gap. Per the germline V gene, CDR1 is MDHEN and CDR2 is SYDVKM. In nucleotides, the CDR3 is TGTGCCAGCAGTTTCGTGGCAGGGACCGCAGCTTTCTTT. This sequence encodes CASSFVAGTAAFF.

This clonotype was seen a few times. This chain connects TRBV28 to TRBJ2-7; 7 nucleotides align to TRBD2. Germline CDR1 reads MDHEN; CDR2 reads SYDVKM. Trimming took 2 bases from V and 3 from J; bases not matched to a gene: 4. This CDR3 contains 14 residues. CDR3 DNA sequence: TGTGCCAGCAGTTTAGGCGGGAGTATCTACGAGCAGTACTTC. This translates into CASSLGGSIYEQYF.

This clonotype was seen only a few times. The gene calls are TRBV13 and TRBJ1-2; D uncertain. Per the germline V gene, CDR1 is PRHDT and CDR2 is FYEKMQ (reference sequence). This CDR3 contains 14 residues. Trimming took off 5 bases at V and 9 bases at J, with 19 bases between the two ends. The CDR3 sequence is CASSRSSGNWSYTF. The CDR3 DNA reads TGTGCCAGCAGCCGTTCGTCTGGGAATTGGAGCTACACCTTC.

This clonotype showed up many times. This chain links TRBV7-3 with TRBJ1-1; 8 bases map to TRBD1. CDR3 size: 14 residues. V dropped 5 bases and J dropped 2; count of bases not matched to a gene: 4. The germline gives CDR1 SGHTA, CDR2 FQGTGA. CDR3 nucleotides: TGTGCCAGCAGCATCGGACAGGGAAACACTGAAGCTTTCTTT. Encoded protein: CASSIGQGNTEAFF.

The genes are TRBV12-3 or TRBV12-4 and TRBJ1-4; TRBD1 might be the D (6 bases). There are 14 residues in the CDR3. The V and J ends lost 6 bases and 7 bases respectively, with 15 bases between them. This chain's CDR3 is CASRPTGPGEKLFF. The CDR3 nucleotides read TGTGCCAGCAGACCCACAGGGCCCGGTGAAAAACTGTTTTTT.

The CDR3 DNA follows: TGTGCCAGCAGCCTAGGACTAGGTCACCAACAAGAGACCCAGTACTTC. It yields the protein CASSLGLGHQQETQYF. This chain links TRBV7-9 with TRBJ2-5, with 7 positions matching TRBD2. V was pared by 5 bases and J by 2 bases, with 11 bases of the junction left unmatched. CDR3 length: 16 amino acids. Per the germline V gene, CDR1 is SEHNR and CDR2 is FQNEAQ (reference sequence).

This clonotype was counted between two and nine times. The chain is built from TRBV4-3 and TRBJ2-5; 7 nucleotides agree with TRBD2. Germline V gene sequence: CDR1 LGHNA, CDR2 YSLEER. The J segment lost 2 bases and the V segment lost 0 bases, leaving 6 bases of the junction unmatched. The CDR3 loop spans 16 amino acids. CDR3 amino acids: CASSQDYQGGQETQYF. Written as DNA, the CDR3 is TGCGCCAGCAGCCAAGATTATCAGGGAGGGCAAGAGACCCAGTACTTC.